The 27 T cell receptor beta chains in this list originate from one sample, sequenced in a study of T cell repertoires in cytomegalovirus infection. For these receptors, no antigen is known. TCRdb itself ran the reads through MiXCR, one entry per CDR3 protein. Counted here are 800,000 to 950,000 distinct CDR3 sequences, approximately 32% occurring once; the ten biggest clones make up under 15%. The source was cultured CD8+ T cells from PBMCs, collected from culture after CMV antigen stimulation. All receptors come from a human donor in good health (CMV status not recorded). Some clones in this sample may be carry-over from other donors' samples.

This clonotype was observed once. The CDR3, as DNA: TGTGCCAGCAGTGGATCCAGAGATAACTATGGCTACACCTTC. It translates to CASSGSRDNYGYTF. The chain carries TRBV27 and TRBJ1-2; D remains ambiguous. The germline V gene has CDR1 MNHEY and CDR2 SMNVEV (reference sequence). The CDR3 length is 14 residues. V was shortened by 5 bases and J by 1 base, with 11 bases between the two germline ends.

This clonotype appeared a few times. This chain links TRBV18 with TRBJ2-7, with 7 positions matching TRBD2. The CDR3 runs 17 residues. V shed 3 bases, J shed 4 bases, and the junction held 15 bases outside the gene matches. CDR1 is KGHSH, CDR2 LQKENI, per germline. The CDR3 DNA reads TGTGCCAGCTCACCCCGTCGGTTCGCGGGGGAGGGATACGAGCAGTACGTC. Residues: CASSPRRFAGEGYEQYV.

V is TRBV4-1 and J is TRBJ2-2; no clear D gene. The length of the CDR3 is 16 residues. V was pared by 0 bases and J by 6 bases, with 14 bases between. Per the germline V gene, CDR1 is MGHRA and CDR2 is YSYEKL. CDR3 sequence reads: CASSQEHSVRSGELFF. The DNA of the CDR3 is TGCGCCAGCAGCCAAGAGCACTCGGTTCGATCCGGGGAGCTGTTTTTT.

This chain connects TRBV27 to TRBJ1-2; D unclear. The V gene's germline CDR1 is MNHEY and CDR2 SMNVEV (reference sequence). CDR3 size: 14 residues. V shed 5 bases and J shed 2 bases, with 12 bases lying between them. The chain's CDR3 is CASSASGMNYGYTF. The CDR3 region has the DNA TGTGCCAGCAGTGCCAGCGGTATGAACTATGGCTACACCTTC.

This chain uses TRBV7-4 with TRBJ2-1, with TRBD1 matching over 10 bases. The trim removed 1 base at V and 8 bases at J, leaving 5 bases unmatched. The germline V gene has CDR1 SGHVT and CDR2 SQSDAQ. The CDR3 consists of 15 residues. The CDR3 DNA reads as TGTGCCAGCAGCTTAGGGGCTGGGACAGGGGATGAGCAGTTCTTC. Its translation is CASSLGAGTGDEQFF.

This clonotype was picked up one time. The chain links TRBV15 to TRBJ2-7; TRBD1 or TRBD2 may be the D gene (5 bases each). V dropped 5 bases and J dropped 1 base, with 15 bases sitting between them. Looked up from germline, CDR1 is LNHNV and CDR2 is YYDKDF (reference sequence). CDR3 length equals 15 residues. The CDR3 here is CATSPGEGPSYEQYF. CDR3 DNA sequence: TGTGCCACCAGCCCAGGAGAGGGGCCATCCTACGAGCAGTACTTC.

The chain employs TRBV10-1 and TRBJ2-1; 11 nucleotides align to TRBD2. The CDR3 is 18 residues long. CDR1 and CDR2 from the germline V gene are WNHNN and SYGVQD (reference sequence). V was pared by 4 bases and J by 7 bases, with 15 bases of the junction left unmatched. The CDR3 DNA sequence: TGCGCCAGCAGTGGGGCCTCACTAGCGGGGGACCTGGGGAATGAGCAGTTCTTC. Amino acids: CASSGASLAGDLGNEQFF.

This clonotype was recorded once. At one end the junction does not follow the germline gene, possibly because of a read error. This rearrangement joins TRBV14 to TRBJ2-5; a possible D gene is TRBD1 (5 bases). This CDR3 is built from 14 residues. Germline V gives CDR1 SGHDN, CDR2 FVKESK. CDR3 coding DNA: TGTGCCAGCAGCCCAAGACAGTACCAAGAGATCCAGTACTTC. Encoded protein: CASSPRQYQEIQYF.

J is TRBJ2-2 and V is TRBV5-6, with 8 bases aligning to TRBD1. The ends lost 4 bases at V and 4 bases at J; junction bases unmatched: 12. CDR3 length: 17 residues. The V gene's germline CDR1 is SGHDT and CDR2 YYEEEE. The CDR3 bases are TGTGCCAGCAGCACATGTCCAGGGGGCCTCTGCACCGGGGAGCTGTTTTTT. Its translation: CASSTCPGGLCTGELFF.

The chain couples TRBV15 to TRBJ1-1; tentative D call: TRBD1 (6 bases). Trimming took off 3 bases at V and 5 bases at J, with 13 bases between the two ends. The CDR3 is made up of 14 amino acids. The germline CDR1 and CDR2 sequences are LNHNV and YYDKDF (reference sequence). The CDR3 reads CATSSQGLSTEAFF. The CDR3 DNA is TGTGCCACCAGCAGTCAGGGGTTGAGTACTGAAGCTTTCTTT.

The chain combines TRBV10-3 with TRBJ2-1; 9 positions match TRBD1. The CDR3 loop spans 15 amino acids. Unmatched junction bases numbered 6, after V lost 5 bases and J lost 4 bases. Germline CDR1 reads ENHRY; CDR2 reads SYGVKD. The CDR3 spells CAISSTGTGYNEQFF. CDR3 in DNA: TGTGCCATCAGTTCAACCGGGACAGGGTACAATGAGCAGTTCTTC.

The CDR3 region is CASSPPGDKLFF. The CDR3 nucleotides read TGTGCCAGCAGCCCCCCCGGGGACAAACTGTTTTTT. The chain carries TRBV11-2 and TRBJ1-4; perhaps TRBD1 as D (5 bases). CDR1 and CDR2 from the germline V gene are SGHAT and FQNNGV. Trimming shortened V by 5 bases and J by 11 bases, and 12 bases separated the two germline ends. The CDR3 runs to 12 residues.

The table lists this clonotype with a few counts. The V and J genes are TRBV27 and TRBJ1-1; D is unresolved. V was cut by 1 base and J by 4 bases, with 10 bases left in between. Germline V gene data show CDR1 as MNHEY and CDR2 as SMNVEV (reference sequence). The CDR3 is 14 amino acids. The CDR3 DNA reads TGTGCCAGCAGTTTATTTTGGGGTAGCACTGAAGCTTTCTTT. This sequence encodes CASSLFWGSTEAFF.

This clonotype was seen a handful of times. The rearrangement joins TRBV27 to TRBJ1-2; 7 nucleotides line up with TRBD1. V lost 7 bases to trimming and J lost 4 bases; unmatched junction nucleotides: 9. CDR1 is MNHEY, CDR2 SMNVEV, per germline (reference sequence). CDR3 length: 14 residues. The CDR3 region is CASNPTGTLYGYTF. CDR3 in DNA: TGTGCCAGCAATCCGACAGGGACCCTCTATGGCTACACCTTC.

The gene calls are TRBV7-3 and TRBJ2-3, with 7 positions matching TRBD2. The J segment lost 2 bases and the V segment lost 5 bases, leaving 1 base of the junction unmatched. CDR1 and CDR2 from the germline V gene are SGHTA and FQGTGA. The CDR3 covers 13 residues. CDR3 in amino acids: CASSGDYTDTQYF. The CDR3 nucleotides read TGTGCCAGCAGCGGGGACTACACAGATACGCAGTATTTT.

V usage is TRBV20-1 and J usage is TRBJ2-7; D may be TRBD2 (6 bases). The CDR3 length is 14 residues. With 3 bases removed from V and 4 bases from J, the gap between germline ends came to 16 bases. In germline, CDR1 is DFQATT, CDR2 SNEGSKA (reference sequence). CDR3 nucleotides: TGCAGTGCTAGGGGATCGGGGGAAGGATACGAGCAGTACGTC. Translation gives CSARGSGEGYEQYV.

The chain links TRBV2 to TRBJ2-7; no clear D. The germline V gene has CDR1 SNHLY and CDR2 FYNNEI. V lost 7 bases to trimming and J lost 4 bases, with 8 bases between them. This CDR3 contains 11 residues. CDR3 region: CASNQAYEQYF. CDR3 sequence (DNA): TGTGCCAGCAATCAGGCTTACGAGCAGTACTTC. The whole variable domain, filled in from reference TRBV2 and TRBJ2-7, reads EPEVTQTPSHQVTQMGQEVILRCVPISNHLYFYWYRQILGQKVEFLVSFYNNEISEKSEIFDDQFSVERPDGSNFTLKIRSTKLEDSAMYFCASNQAYEQYFGPGTRLTVT.

This rearrangement joins TRBV12-3 or TRBV12-4 to TRBJ1-5; perhaps TRBD1 as D (6 bases). The CDR3 has 13 residues. Deletions cut 6 bases from V and 7 bases from J, with 13 bases between. The CDR3 bases are TGTGCCAGCAGCCAGGACAGTTCCCAGCCCCAGCATTTT. It encodes CASSQDSSQPQHF.

Points on this clonotype: Germline is not matched at one junction end, which may reflect a read error. The CDR3, as DNA: TGCGCCAGCGGCCAATTTGGGACAGGGGCAGATACGCAGTATTTT. It encodes CASGQFGTGADTQYF. The rearrangement uses TRBV4-3 and TRBJ2-3, with TRBD1 matching over 10 bases. This CDR3 region has 15 residues. Per the germline V gene, CDR1 is LGHNA and CDR2 is YSLEER.

The chain recombines TRBV5-5 with TRBJ2-2, with 11 bases identical to TRBD2. The germline gives CDR1 SGHKS, CDR2 YYEKEE (reference sequence). The CDR3 length is 17 residues. Trimming removed 4 bases from V and 3 bases from J; junction bases left unmatched: 8. Here the CDR3 reads CASSGKLAGDHTGELFF. The CDR3 coding sequence is TGTGCCAGCAGCGGAAAACTAGCGGGGGATCACACCGGGGAGCTGTTTTTT.

The genes are TRBV19 and TRBJ2-2; D may correspond to TRBD1 or TRBD2 (5 bases each). This CDR3 is 14 amino acids long. The germline CDR1 and CDR2 sequences are LNHDA and SQIVND (reference sequence). Deletions cut 6 bases from V and 3 bases from J, with 11 bases between. This CDR3 is CASRSGAYTGELFF. CDR3 sequence (DNA): TGTGCCAGTAGATCCGGGGCTTACACCGGGGAGCTGTTTTTT. The full variable domain, with the rest looked up from reference TRBV19 and TRBJ2-2, is DGGITQSPKYLFRKEGQNVTLSCEQNLNHDAMYWYRQDPGQGLRLIYYSQIVNDFQKGDIAEGYSVSREKKESFPLTVTSAQKNPTAFYLCASRSGAYTGELFFGEGSRLTVL.

This clonotype was seen more than once but under ten times. V gene TRBV28 combines with J gene TRBJ2-5; 7 bases align to TRBD1. The CDR3 consists of 14 residues. From germline, CDR1 is MDHEN and CDR2 SYDVKM. J lost 4 bases, V lost 3 bases, and 5 bases had no gene match. The CDR3 DNA reads TGTGCCAGCAGTTTCCGCGGACAGGCAGAGACCCAGTACTTC. Translating it yields CASSFRGQAETQYF.

This clonotype was picked up a small number of times. The chain carries TRBV15 and TRBJ1-2; TRBD1 agrees at 7 bases. The germline V gene encodes CDR1 LNHNV and CDR2 YYDKDF (reference sequence). The CDR3 covers 15 residues. Unmatched junction bases numbered 5, after V lost 0 bases and J lost 4 bases. Written as DNA, the CDR3 is TGTGCCACCAGCAGAGATAGGGGGCTTGGCTATGGCTACACCTTC. Protein sequence: CATSRDRGLGYGYTF.

In its sample, this clonotype was seen once. The chain joins TRBV5-6 to TRBJ2-7; TRBD1 matches 12 bases. This CDR3 region has 16 residues. With 0 bases clipped from V and 5 bases from J, the junction kept 6 bases outside the gene matches. The germline gives CDR1 SGHDT, CDR2 YYEEEE. CDR3 nucleotide sequence: TGTGCCAGCAGCTTGGTCGGGACAGGGGGCGTCAACGAGCAGTACTTC. This sequence encodes CASSLVGTGGVNEQYF.

This clonotype was observed a few times. This rearrangement joins TRBV6-6 to TRBJ2-1, with TRBD1 matching 8 bases. Losses at the gene ends were 5 bases for V and 4 bases for J; bases not matched to a gene: 10. Per germline, CDR1 MNHNY and CDR2 SVGAGI (reference sequence). This CDR3 is built from 16 residues. CDR3 DNA sequence: TGTGCCAGCAGTCATCCGGACAGGGCAGAATACAATGAGCAGTTCTTC. It is translated as CASSHPDRAEYNEQFF.

The table lists this clonotype with many counts. This chain uses TRBV7-9 with TRBJ1-2, with D uncertain. V gave up 2 bases and J gave up 2 bases, with 0 bases separating them. This CDR3 has 11 residues. Germline values: CDR1 SEHNR, CDR2 FQNEAQ (reference sequence). Here the CDR3 DNA reads TGTGCCAGCAGCTTAAACTATGGCTACACCTTC. It specifies CASSLNYGYTF. Filled out from reference TRBV7-9 and TRBJ1-2, the complete variable domain reads DTGVSQNPRHKITKRGQNVTFRCDPISEHNRLYWYRQTLGQGPEFLTYFQNEAQLEKSRLLSDRFSAERPKGSFSTLEIQRTEQGDSAMYLCASSLNYGYTFGSGTRLTVV.

This rearrangement joins TRBV12-3 or TRBV12-4 to TRBJ2-1; 7 nucleotides agree with TRBD2. The CDR3 has 15 residues. The junction had 6 bases not matched to a gene; V was cut back by 4 bases and J by 3 bases. The CDR3 protein is CASSSPQRGYNEQFF. The CDR3 bases are TGTGCCAGCAGTTCTCCCCAGCGGGGCTACAATGAGCAGTTCTTC.